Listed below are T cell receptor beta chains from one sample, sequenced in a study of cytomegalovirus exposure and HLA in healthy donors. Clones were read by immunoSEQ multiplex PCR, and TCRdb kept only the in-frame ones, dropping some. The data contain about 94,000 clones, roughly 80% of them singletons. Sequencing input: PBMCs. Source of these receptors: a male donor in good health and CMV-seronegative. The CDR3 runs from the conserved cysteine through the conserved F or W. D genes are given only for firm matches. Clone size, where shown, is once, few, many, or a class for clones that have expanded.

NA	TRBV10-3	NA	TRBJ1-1	CAISEPDINTEAFF	TGTGCCATCAGTGAGCCCGACATTAACACTGAAGCTTTCTTT
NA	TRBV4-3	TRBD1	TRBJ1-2	CASSPPGGGAYGYTF	TGCGCCAGCAGCCCCCCCGGAGGGGGCGCCTATGGCTACACCTTC
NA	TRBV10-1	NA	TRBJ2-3	CASSESRLAGGQYF	TGCGCCAGCAGTGAATCCCGACTCGCCGGGGGGCAGTATTTT
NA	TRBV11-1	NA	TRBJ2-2	CASSDYKGGNTGELFF	TGTGCCAGCAGCGACTACAAGGGCGGGAACACCGGGGAGCTGTTTTTT
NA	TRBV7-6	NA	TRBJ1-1	CASSLAKQGEAFF	TGTGCCAGCAGCTTAGCGAAACAGGGTGAAGCTTTCTTT
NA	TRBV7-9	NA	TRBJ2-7	CASSFQGPNALYEQYF	TGTGCCAGCAGCTTTCAGGGGCCCAACGCCCTATACGAGCAGTACTTC
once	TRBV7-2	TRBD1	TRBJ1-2	CASSPRTGVGYGYTF	TGTGCCAGCAGCCCTAGGACAGGGGTAGGCTATGGCTACACCTTC
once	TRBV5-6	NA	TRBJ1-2	CASSLDRGSTF	TGTGCCAGCAGCTTGGATAGGGGGAGCACCTTC
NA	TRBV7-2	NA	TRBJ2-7	CASSFDNYEQYF	TGTGCCAGCAGCTTCGACAATTACGAGCAGTACTTC
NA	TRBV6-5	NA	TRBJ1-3	CASSSVGADSGNTIYF	TGTGCCAGCAGTTCAGTAGGGGCCGATTCTGGAAACACCATATATTTT
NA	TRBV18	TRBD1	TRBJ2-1	CASSPGQNNEQFF	TGTGCCAGCTCACCGGGACAGAACAATGAGCAGTTCTTC
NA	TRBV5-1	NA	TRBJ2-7	CASSSTGVEQYF	TGCGCCAGCAGCTCGACAGGTGTCGAGCAGTACTTC
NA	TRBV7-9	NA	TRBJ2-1	CASSSSYPANEQFF	TGTGCCAGCAGCTCCTCATACCCAGCGAATGAGCAGTTCTTC
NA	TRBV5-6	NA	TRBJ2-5	CASSEGGETQYF	TGTGCCAGCAGCGAGGGCGGAGAGACCCAGTACTTC
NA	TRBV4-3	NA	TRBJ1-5	CASSQDRAQPQHF	TGCGCCAGCAGCCAAGATAGAGCTCAGCCCCAGCATTTT
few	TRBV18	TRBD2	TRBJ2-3	CASSGLAPSTDTQYF	TGTGCCAGCTCCGGACTAGCGCCTAGCACAGATACGCAGTATTTT
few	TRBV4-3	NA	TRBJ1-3	CASSQATGGNTIYF	TGCGCCAGCAGCCAAGCGACGGGAGGAAACACCATATATTTT
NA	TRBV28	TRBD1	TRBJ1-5	CASSPGQAGQPQHF	TGTGCCAGCAGCCCGGGACAGGCGGGTCAGCCCCAGCATTTT
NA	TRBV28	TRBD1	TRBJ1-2	CASSQGANNYGYTF	TGTGCCAGCAGTCAGGGGGCGAACAATTATGGCTACACCTTC
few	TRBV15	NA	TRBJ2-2	CATSTSPPGNTGELFF	TGTGCCACCAGCACTTCCCCCCCGGGGAACACCGGGGAGCTGTTTTTT
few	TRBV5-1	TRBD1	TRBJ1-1	CASSLGDRVGTEAFF	TGCGCCAGCAGCTTGGGGGACAGGGTGGGCACTGAAGCTTTCTTT
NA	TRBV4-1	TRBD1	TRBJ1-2	CASSQAQGAHYGYTF	TGCGCCAGCAGCCAAGCACAGGGGGCTCACTATGGCTACACCTTC
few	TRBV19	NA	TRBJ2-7	CASSRDPAYEQYF	TGTGCCAGTAGTCGGGATCCTGCCTACGAGCAGTACTTC
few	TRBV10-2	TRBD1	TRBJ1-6	CASRAGTGGSPLHF	TGCGCCAGCAGGGCCGGGACAGGGGGTTCACCCCTCCACTTT
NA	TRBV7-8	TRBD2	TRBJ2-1	CASSLEVSGSRYNEQFF	TGTGCCAGCAGCTTAGAGGTTAGCGGGAGTCGATACAATGAGCAGTTCTTC
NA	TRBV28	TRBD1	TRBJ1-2	CASSLTQGVGGYTF	TGTGCCAGCAGTTTAACGCAGGGGGTGGGCGGCTACACCTTC
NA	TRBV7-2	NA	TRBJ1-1	CASSLTGGPTEAFF	TGTGCCAGCAGCTTAACGGGGGGGCCCACTGAAGCTTTCTTT
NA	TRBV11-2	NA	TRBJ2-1	CASSLRLGREGRDEQFF	TGTGCCAGCAGCTTAAGGTTGGGGCGGGAAGGTAGAGATGAGCAGTTCTTC
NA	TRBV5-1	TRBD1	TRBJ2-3	CASSLLDRVGADTQYF	TGCGCCAGCAGCCTACTGGACAGGGTCGGAGCAGATACGCAGTATTTT
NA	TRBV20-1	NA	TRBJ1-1	CSARTDGEAFF	TGCAGTGCTAGGACAGACGGAGAGGCTTTCTTT
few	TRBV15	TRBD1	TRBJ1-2	CATSRDRGTYGYTF	TGTGCCACCAGCAGGGACAGGGGGACCTATGGCTACACCTTC
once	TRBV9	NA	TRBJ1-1	CASSVVGGPGDEAFF	TGTGCCAGCAGCGTAGTGGGGGGACCGGGAGACGAAGCTTTCTTT
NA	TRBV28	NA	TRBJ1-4	CASSLTKTREKLFF	TGTGCCAGCAGTTTAACCAAGACACGTGAAAAACTGTTTTTT
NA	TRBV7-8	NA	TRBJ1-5	CASKKAVGMTNQPQHF	TGTGCCAGTAAAAAAGCGGTAGGCATGACCAATCAGCCCCAGCATTTT
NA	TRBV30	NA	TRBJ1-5	CAWSILLNQPQHF	TGTGCCTGGAGTATTCTGTTAAATCAGCCCCAGCATTTT
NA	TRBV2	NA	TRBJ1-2	CASRSDSDVLYGYTF	TGTGCCAGCAGGTCCGACAGTGATGTACTCTATGGCTACACCTTC
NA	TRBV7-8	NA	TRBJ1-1	CASSLALKIGEAFF	TGTGCCAGCAGCTTAGCACTGAAGATTGGTGAAGCTTTCTTT
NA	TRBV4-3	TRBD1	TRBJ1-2	CASSQDGRGDYGYTF	TGCGCCAGCAGCCAAGACGGCAGGGGGGACTATGGCTACACCTTC
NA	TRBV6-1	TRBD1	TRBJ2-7	CASSAGQISYEQYF	TGTGCCAGCAGTGCGGGACAGATCTCCTACGAGCAGTACTTC
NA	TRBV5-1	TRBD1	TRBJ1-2	CASSLDRGKFYTF	TGCGCCAGCAGCTTGGACAGGGGGAAGTTCTACACCTTC
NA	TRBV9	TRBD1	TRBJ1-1	CASSVGDRGLGAEAFF	TGTGCCAGCAGCGTGGGGGACAGGGGGCTTGGGGCTGAAGCTTTCTTT
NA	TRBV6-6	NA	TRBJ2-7	CASTSGGFGYEQYF	TGTGCCAGCACTTCAGGGGGGTTCGGGTACGAGCAGTACTTC
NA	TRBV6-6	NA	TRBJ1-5	CASNTRDLPQHF	TGTGCCAGCAATACCAGGGATTTGCCCCAGCATTTT
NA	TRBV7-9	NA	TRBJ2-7	CASSLGGVAYEQYF	TGTGCCAGCAGCTTGGGGGGAGTCGCCTACGAGCAGTACTTC
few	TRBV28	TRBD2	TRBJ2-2	CASSSRQGGRVRTGELFF	TGTGCCAGCAGTTCGCGACAGGGCGGGAGGGTCCGCACCGGGGAGCTGTTTTTT
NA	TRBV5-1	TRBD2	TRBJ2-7	CASSVGLAVYEQYF	TGCGCCAGCAGCGTGGGACTAGCGGTTTACGAGCAGTACTTC
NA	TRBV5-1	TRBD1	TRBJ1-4	CASSDTGGSEKLFF	TGCGCCAGCAGCGATACAGGGGGTTCCGAAAAACTGTTTTTT
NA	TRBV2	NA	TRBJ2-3	CASRTDGTDTQYF	TGTGCCAGCAGAACTGATGGCACAGATACGCAGTATTTT
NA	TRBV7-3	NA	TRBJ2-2	CASSLSGQSNGELFF	TGTGCCAGCAGCTTATCAGGGCAGTCGAACGGGGAGCTGTTTTTT
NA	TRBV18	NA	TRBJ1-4	CASSPQGNEKLFF	TGTGCCAGTTCACCTCAGGGTAATGAAAAACTGTTTTTT
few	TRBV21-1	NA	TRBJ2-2	CASSPQEGPFGELFF	TGTGCCAGCAGCCCACAGGAGGGGCCGTTTGGGGAGCTGTTTTTT
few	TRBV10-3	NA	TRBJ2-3	CAISEWGTSTDTQYF	TGTGCCATCAGTGAATGGGGGACTAGCACAGATACGCAGTATTTT
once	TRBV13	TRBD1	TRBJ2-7	CASSLGTGGGYEQYF	TGTGCCAGCAGCTTGGGGACAGGGGGAGGCTACGAGCAGTACTTC
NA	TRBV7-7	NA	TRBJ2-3	CASSTSHSTDTQYF	TGTGCCAGCAGCACATCCCACAGCACAGATACGCAGTATTTT
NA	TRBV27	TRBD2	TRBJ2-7	CASSSRTSGGAGVSSYEQYF	TGTGCCAGCAGTTCGCGGACTAGCGGGGGGGCGGGGGTTAGCTCCTACGAGCAGTACTTC
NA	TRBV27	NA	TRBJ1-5	CASSLTALYSNQPQHF	TGTGCCAGCAGTTTGACAGCCCTTTATAGCAATCAGCCCCAGCATTTT
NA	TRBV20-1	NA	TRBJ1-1	CSAPVNTEAFF	TGCAGTGCCCCCGTGAACACTGAAGCTTTCTTT